The 25 T cell receptor beta chains below come from one sample, sequenced in a study of blood T cell repertoires in COVID-19. Sequencing used immunoSEQ multiplex PCR; TCRdb keeps in-frame clones, though not all of them. The repertoire holds some 50,000 clones, with 84% as singletons. The sequenced sample was peripheral blood. All receptors derive from a man aged 45 to 65 with acute or convalescent COVID-19.

The genes are TRBV28 and TRBJ2-7; 8 bases align to TRBD2. The CDR3 sequence is 15 residues long. The germline CDR1 and CDR2 sequences are MDHEN and SYDVKM. The trim removed 5 bases at V and 7 bases at J, leaving 13 bases unmatched. CDR3 DNA: TGTGCCAGCAGTATATTGGCGGGAGGTCTTTTTGAGCAGTACTTC. Protein product: CASSILAGGLFEQYF.

This clone was seen a handful of times. This sequence joins TRBV3-1 (or the pseudogene TRBV3-2) and TRBJ1-3, with a tentative D call TRBD1 (6 bases). The germline V gene has CDR1 LGHDT and CDR2 YNNKEL (reference sequence). With 6 bases removed from V and 3 bases from J, the gap between germline ends came to 12 bases. The CDR3 sequence is 14 residues long. CDR3 protein: CASSPRDIGNTIYF. The CDR3 DNA sequence: TGTGCCAGCAGTCCAAGGGACATTGGAAACACCATATATTTT.

The chain links TRBV19 to TRBJ1-1; D not resolved. Trimming pared 3 bases from V and 11 bases from J, leaving 13 bases between. Per germline, CDR1 LNHDA and CDR2 SQIVND (reference sequence). The CDR3 runs to 12 residues. The CDR3 spells CASSMEWSGAFF. CDR3 bases: TGTGCCAGTAGTATGGAATGGTCCGGGGCTTTCTTT.

The gene calls are TRBV5-4 and TRBJ1-6; 11 bases are shared with TRBD1. Germline CDR1 is SGHNT and CDR2 is YYREEE (reference sequence). With 0 bases clipped from V and 8 bases from J, the junction kept 7 bases outside the gene matches. This CDR3 is built from 17 residues. The CDR3 nucleotides read TGTGCCAGCAGCTTGGGGACAGGGGGCCCTCGGGATTCACCCCTCCACTTT. It encodes CASSLGTGGPRDSPLHF.

The rearrangement uses TRBV13 and TRBJ2-7, with a tentative D call TRBD1 (5 bases). The germline V and J ends were trimmed by 4 bases and 7 bases, with 11 bases remaining between them. The CDR3 loop spans 12 amino acids. Germline lookup yields CDR1 PRHDT and CDR2 FYEKMQ (reference sequence). CDR3 region: CASSSRDPEQYF. CDR3 DNA: TGTGCCAGCAGCTCCAGGGATCCGGAGCAGTACTTC.

This clone was found a few times. This chain links TRBV27 with TRBJ2-7, with a possible D match to TRBD2 (6 bases). Deletions cut 4 bases from V and 7 bases from J, with 17 bases between. Germline CDR1 and CDR2: MNHEY and SMNVEV (reference sequence). The CDR3 has 14 amino acids. CDR3 region: CASSWGSGPREQYF. The DNA of the CDR3 is TGTGCCAGCAGTTGGGGCAGCGGGCCAAGGGAGCAGTACTTC.

This clone was detected a few times. This sequence joins TRBV9 and TRBJ1-3; TRBD1 might be the D (6 bases). This CDR3 comprises 14 residues. Germline lookup yields CDR1 SGDLS and CDR2 YYNGEE. The V end lost 2 bases, the J end lost 3 bases, and 9 bases lay between the germline ends. Here the CDR3 reads CASSVNRDGNTIYF. CDR3 coding DNA: TGTGCCAGCAGCGTTAACAGGGATGGAAACACCATATATTTT.

The rearrangement joins TRBV9 to TRBJ2-3; TRBD2 agrees at 11 bases. CDR1 and CDR2 from the germline V gene are SGDLS and YYNGEE. CDR3 length: 15 amino acids. V shed 0 bases, J shed 8 bases, and the junction held 5 bases outside the gene matches. DNA for the CDR3: TGTGCCAGCAGCGTAGAGACTAGCGGGGCCAGTACGCAGTATTTT. Encoded protein: CASSVETSGASTQYF.

This clone was seen a handful of times. The V and J genes are TRBV11-2 and TRBJ2-7; D is perhaps TRBD1 (6 bases). V was shortened by 2 bases and J by 6 bases, with 11 bases between the two germline ends. The CDR3 loop spans 13 amino acids. Germline-derived CDR1 and CDR2 are SGHAT and FQNNGV. CDR3 nucleotides: TGTGCCAGCAGCTTATTCAGGGGCTCCGAGCAGTACTTC. This encodes CASSLFRGSEQYF.

The gene calls are TRBV29-1 and TRBJ2-7, with 13 positions matching TRBD2. V lost 4 bases to trimming and J lost 5 bases; unmatched junction nucleotides: 8. This CDR3 has 15 amino acids. Germline assignment: CDR1 SQVTM and CDR2 ANQGSEA. The CDR3 here is CSVGTSGSVLHEQYF. Written as DNA, the CDR3 is TGCAGCGTTGGGACTAGCGGGAGTGTTCTCCACGAGCAGTACTTC.

The chain joins TRBV6-1 to TRBJ1-2; the match to TRBD1 covers 7 bases. Per the germline V gene, CDR1 is MNHNS and CDR2 is SASEGT. The ends lost 0 bases at V and 8 bases at J; junction bases unmatched: 9. The CDR3 covers 15 residues. DNA for the CDR3: TGTGCCAGCAGTGAAGCGGCTGCCGGGACAGAAGGCTACACCTTC. Translating it yields CASSEAAAGTEGYTF.

A few counts support this clone. The J gene is TRBJ1-5, the V gene TRBV27; D ambiguous. Germline assignment: CDR1 MNHEY and CDR2 SMNVEV (reference sequence). CDR3 length: 14 amino acids. V gave up 6 bases and J gave up 7 bases, with 16 bases separating them. CDR3 in DNA: TGTGCCAGCAGCCCGTTACCCCCCCTACAGCCCCAGCATTTT. The encoded protein is CASSPLPPLQPQHF.

The rearrangement uses TRBV5-1 and TRBJ2-7, with D unresolved. The V end was cut by 3 bases, the J end by 4 bases, with 11 bases between. CDR3 length equals 13 residues. The germline V gene encodes CDR1 SGHRS and CDR2 YFSETQ. CDR3 loop: CASSWAQGYEQYF. The CDR3 nucleotides read TGCGCCAGCAGCTGGGCTCAAGGTTACGAGCAGTACTTC.

This sequence joins TRBV9 and TRBJ2-1; 8 bases map to TRBD1. The CDR3 consists of 15 residues. V lost 0 bases to trimming and J lost 3 bases; unmatched junction nucleotides: 2. Per germline, CDR1 SGDLS and CDR2 YYNGEE. The chain's CDR3 is CASSVAGTGYNEQFF. The CDR3 nucleotides read TGTGCCAGCAGCGTAGCTGGGACAGGCTACAATGAGCAGTTCTTC.

V and J are TRBV27 and TRBJ1-1; 8 bases agree with TRBD1. Germline V gene sequence: CDR1 MNHEY, CDR2 SMNVEV (reference sequence). The CDR3 is 15 amino acids. The V segment lost 4 bases and the J segment 0 bases; nucleotides outside the gene matches: 4. CDR3 in DNA: TGTGCCAGCAGTTCCTGGACAGGGATGAACACTGAAGCTTTCTTT. As protein: CASSSWTGMNTEAFF.

V is TRBV7-8 and J is TRBJ2-3, with D tentatively TRBD2 (5 bases). V dropped 2 bases and J dropped 2 bases, with 23 bases sitting between them. CDR1 SGHVS and CDR2 FQNEAQ come from the germline V gene. This CDR3 is 19 amino acids long. The CDR3 region has the DNA TGTGCCAGCAGCTTACCGTCGCGGCCCCTTAGGGAGCACACAGATACGCAGTATTTT. Amino acid sequence: CASSLPSRPLREHTDTQYF.

V gene TRBV19 combines with J gene TRBJ2-3; D is possibly TRBD2 (6 bases). Germline CDR1 is LNHDA and CDR2 is SQIVND (reference sequence). There are 13 residues in the CDR3. V was cut by 8 bases and J by 0 bases, with 9 bases left in between. For the CDR3, the DNA is TGTGCCAGTGCGGGGTTTAGCACAGATACGCAGTATTTT. It codes for CASAGFSTDTQYF.

A single count supports this clone. V usage is TRBV6-5 and J usage is TRBJ1-1; D is perhaps TRBD1 (6 bases). The V gene lost 6 bases and the J gene lost 1 base, with 12 bases spanning the gap. CDR3 length equals 14 residues. Germline CDR1 reads MNHEY; CDR2 reads SVGAGI. The CDR3 DNA is TGTGCCAGCAGCCAGGGACACTCGAACACTGAAGCTTTCTTT. It codes for CASSQGHSNTEAFF.

The V gene is TRBV2, the J gene TRBJ2-1; 8 bases agree with TRBD2. Germline V gene data show CDR1 as SNHLY and CDR2 as FYNNEI. This CDR3 has 18 residues. V was clipped by 7 bases and J by 2 bases; unmatched bases: 16. The CDR3 reads CASKTTSARFSTYNEQFF. CDR3 DNA sequence: TGTGCCAGCAAAACGACTAGCGCCCGATTTTCAACCTACAATGAGCAGTTCTTC.

There are a few counts of this clone. The chain employs TRBV7-6 and TRBJ1-2; a possible D gene is TRBD1 (6 bases). CDR1 and CDR2 from the germline V gene are SGHVS and FNYEAQ. This CDR3 has 17 amino acids. Deletions cut 1 base from V and 2 bases from J, with 17 bases between. The CDR3 protein is CASSLGGYRGSNYGYTF. In nucleotides, the CDR3 is TGTGCCAGCAGCTTAGGTGGATATAGGGGGTCCAACTATGGCTACACCTTC.

This chain links TRBV21-1 with TRBJ2-1; TRBD2, the table's D call, lacks a check against the DNA. TRBV21-1 is recorded as a pseudogene. The CDR3 is 16 amino acids. CDR3 nucleotide sequence: TGTGCCAGCAGCACACCAGCCGGGACTAGACACAATGAGCAGTTCTTC. Translating gives CASSTPAGTRHNEQFF.

The chain is built from TRBV7-3 and TRBJ2-3; D remains ambiguous. The CDR3 sequence is 13 residues long. Germline V gene sequence: CDR1 SGHTA, CDR2 FQGTGA. V was shortened by 0 bases and J by 6 bases, with 7 bases between the two germline ends. The CDR3 here is CASSLTRVDTQYF. Here the CDR3 DNA reads TGTGCCAGCAGCTTAACGCGAGTGGATACGCAGTATTTT.

The chain uses TRBV7-9 and TRBJ2-3; D not resolved. CDR1 SEHNR and CDR2 FQNEAQ come from the germline V gene (reference sequence). The CDR3 runs 15 residues. V was pared by 1 base and J by 2 bases, with 10 bases between. The CDR3: CASSLGLAITDTQYF. The DNA for the CDR3 is TGTGCCAGCAGCTTAGGGCTCGCCATCACAGATACGCAGTATTTT.

The rearrangement links TRBV4-1 to TRBJ1-2; the D is unclear. Trimming shortened V by 0 bases and J by 4 bases, and 12 bases separated the two germline ends. The CDR3 consists of 15 residues. The germline V gene has CDR1 MGHRA and CDR2 YSYEKL. CDR3 DNA: TGCGCCAGCAGCCAAGATGGGCGGGAAGGCTATGGCTACACCTTC. Protein sequence: CASSQDGREGYGYTF.

J is TRBJ1-4 and V is TRBV5-4; a possible D gene is TRBD1 (6 bases). The CDR3 has 16 residues. Trimming took 4 bases from V and 6 from J, leaving 19 bases between them. Germline-derived CDR1 and CDR2 are SGHNT and YYREEE (reference sequence). CDR3 in DNA: TGTGCCAGCAGCGTAAAGACAGGTTTTGGGTATGAAAAACTGTTTTTT. The encoded protein is CASSVKTGFGYEKLFF.